This TCR beta chain is drawn from a study of T cell repertoires in cytomegalovirus infection. Study as a whole: Public TCR beta signatures provided an indication of both CMV infection and a matching HLA type. Findings and limits, study-wide: HLA-C-restricted CMV clonotypes gave the most frequent clonotype in two of eight donors.

Germline V gene lookup returns CDR1 SGHTA and CDR2 FQGNSA. This CDR3 contains 13 residues. V dropped 5 bases and J dropped 9; count of bases not matched to a gene: 4. This clonotype was recorded at least ten times. The antigen is not known. MiXCR, applied by TCRdb to the reads, yields one record per CDR3 protein. The sample consists of tens of thousands of distinct CDR3 sequences, just under 4% of them appearing once. The source of this sequence is a human donor in good health (CMV status not recorded). Some clones in this sample may be carry-over from other donors' samples. V and J are TRBV7-2 and TRBJ2-1; 10 nucleotides match TRBD2. Material: PBMCs. CDR3 in amino acids: CASSTGLAFEQFF. CDR3 in DNA: TGTGCCAGCAGCACGGGACTAGCGTTTGAGCAGTTCTTC.